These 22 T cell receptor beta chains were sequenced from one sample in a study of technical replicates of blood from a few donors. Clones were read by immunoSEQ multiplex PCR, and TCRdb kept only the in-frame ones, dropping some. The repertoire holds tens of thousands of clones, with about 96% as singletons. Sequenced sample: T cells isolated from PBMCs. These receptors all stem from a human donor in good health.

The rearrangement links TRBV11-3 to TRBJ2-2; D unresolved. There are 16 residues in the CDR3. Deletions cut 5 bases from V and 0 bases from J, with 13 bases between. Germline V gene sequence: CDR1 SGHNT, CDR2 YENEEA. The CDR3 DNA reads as TGTGCCAGCAGCACCCCGGCAGGAACGAACACCGGGGAGCTGTTTTTT. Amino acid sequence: CASSTPAGTNTGELFF.

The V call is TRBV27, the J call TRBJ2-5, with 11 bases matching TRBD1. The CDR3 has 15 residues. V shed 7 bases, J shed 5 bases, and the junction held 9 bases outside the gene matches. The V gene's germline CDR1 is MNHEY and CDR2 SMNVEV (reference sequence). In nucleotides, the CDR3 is TGTGCCAGCAAGTCCAGGGACAGGGGGTACGAGACCCAGTACTTC. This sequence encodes CASKSRDRGYETQYF.

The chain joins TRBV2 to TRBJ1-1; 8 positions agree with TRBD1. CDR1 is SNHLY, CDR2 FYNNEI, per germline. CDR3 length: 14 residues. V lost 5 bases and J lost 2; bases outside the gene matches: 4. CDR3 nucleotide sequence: TGTGCCAGCAGTATTACAGGGGGTAACACTGAAGCTTTCTTT. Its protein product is CASSITGGNTEAFF.

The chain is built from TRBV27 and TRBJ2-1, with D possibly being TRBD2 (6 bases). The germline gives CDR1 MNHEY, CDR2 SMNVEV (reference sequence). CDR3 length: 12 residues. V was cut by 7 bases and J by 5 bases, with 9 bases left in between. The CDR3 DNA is TGTGCCAGCATGGAGGGAAACAATGAGCAGTTCTTC. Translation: CASMEGNNEQFF.

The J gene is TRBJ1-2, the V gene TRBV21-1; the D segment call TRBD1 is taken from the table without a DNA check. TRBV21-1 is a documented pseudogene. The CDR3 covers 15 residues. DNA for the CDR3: TGTGCCAGCAGCAACGACAGGGGGCGCTTCGGTGGCTACACCTTC. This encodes CASSNDRGRFGGYTF.

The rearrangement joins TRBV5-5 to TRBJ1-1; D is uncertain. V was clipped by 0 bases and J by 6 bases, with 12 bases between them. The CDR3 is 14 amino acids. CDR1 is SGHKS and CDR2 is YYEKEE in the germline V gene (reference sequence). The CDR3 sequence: CASSLVAGGPEAFF. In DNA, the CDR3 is TGTGCCAGCAGCTTGGTGGCAGGAGGGCCTGAAGCTTTCTTT.

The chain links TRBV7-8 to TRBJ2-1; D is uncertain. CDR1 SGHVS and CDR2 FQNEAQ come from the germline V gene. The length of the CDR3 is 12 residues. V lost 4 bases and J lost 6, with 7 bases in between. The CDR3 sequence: CASSSYANEQFF. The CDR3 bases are TGTGCCAGCAGCTCCTATGCCAATGAGCAGTTCTTC. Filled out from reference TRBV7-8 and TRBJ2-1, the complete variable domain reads GAGVSQSPRYKVAKRGQDVALRCDPISGHVSLFWYQQALGQGPEFLTYFQNEAQLDKSGLPSDRFFAERPEGSVSTLKIQRTQQEDSAVYLCASSSYANEQFFGPGTRLTVL.

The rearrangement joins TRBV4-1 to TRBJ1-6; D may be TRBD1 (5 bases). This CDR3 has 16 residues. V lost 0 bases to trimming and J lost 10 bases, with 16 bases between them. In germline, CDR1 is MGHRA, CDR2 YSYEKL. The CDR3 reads CASSQDGGAGRSPLHF. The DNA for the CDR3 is TGCGCCAGCAGCCAAGACGGAGGGGCAGGGAGGTCACCCCTCCACTTT.

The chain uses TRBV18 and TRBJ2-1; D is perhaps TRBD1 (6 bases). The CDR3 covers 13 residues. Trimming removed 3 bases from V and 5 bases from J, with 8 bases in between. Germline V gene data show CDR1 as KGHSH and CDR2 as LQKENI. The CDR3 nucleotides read TGTGCCAGCTCACCGACAGGTGACAATGAGCAGTTCTTC. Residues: CASSPTGDNEQFF.

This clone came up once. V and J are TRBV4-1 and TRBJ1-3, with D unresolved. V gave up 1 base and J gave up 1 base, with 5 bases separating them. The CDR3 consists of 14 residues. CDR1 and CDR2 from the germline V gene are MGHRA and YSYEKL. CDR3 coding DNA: TGCGCCAGCAGCCAAGTCGGGTCTGGAAACACCATATATTTT. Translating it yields CASSQVGSGNTIYF.

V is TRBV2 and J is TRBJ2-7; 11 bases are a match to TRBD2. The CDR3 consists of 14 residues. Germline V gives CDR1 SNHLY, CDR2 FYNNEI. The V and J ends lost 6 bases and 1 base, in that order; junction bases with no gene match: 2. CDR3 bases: TGTGCCAGCAGGACTAGCGGGGCGTCCTACGAGCAGTACTTC. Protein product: CASRTSGASYEQYF. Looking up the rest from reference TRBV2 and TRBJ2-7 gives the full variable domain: EPEVTQTPSHQVTQMGQEVILRCVPISNHLYFYWYRQILGQKVEFLVSFYNNEISEKSEIFDDQFSVERPDGSNFTLKIRSTKLEDSAMYFCASRTSGASYEQYFGPGTRLTVT.

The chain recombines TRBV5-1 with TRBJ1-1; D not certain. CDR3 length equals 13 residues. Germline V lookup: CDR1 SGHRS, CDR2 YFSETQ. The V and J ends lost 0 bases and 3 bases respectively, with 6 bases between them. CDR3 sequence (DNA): TGCGCCAGCAGCTTGGTGGAGGACACTGAAGCTTTCTTT. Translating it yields CASSLVEDTEAFF.

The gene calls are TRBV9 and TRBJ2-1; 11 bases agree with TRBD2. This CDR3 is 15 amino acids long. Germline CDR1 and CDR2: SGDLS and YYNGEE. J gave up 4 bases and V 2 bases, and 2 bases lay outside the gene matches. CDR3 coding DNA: TGTGCCAGCAGCGTGGGACTAGCGGATTACAATGAGCAGTTCTTC. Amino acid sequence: CASSVGLADYNEQFF.

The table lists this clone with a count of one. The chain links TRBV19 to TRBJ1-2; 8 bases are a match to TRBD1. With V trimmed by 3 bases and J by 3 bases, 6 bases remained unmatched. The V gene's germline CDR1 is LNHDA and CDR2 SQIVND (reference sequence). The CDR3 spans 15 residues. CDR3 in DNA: TGTGCCAGTAGTATTCGGACAGGGATACACTATGGCTACACCTTC. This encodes CASSIRTGIHYGYTF.

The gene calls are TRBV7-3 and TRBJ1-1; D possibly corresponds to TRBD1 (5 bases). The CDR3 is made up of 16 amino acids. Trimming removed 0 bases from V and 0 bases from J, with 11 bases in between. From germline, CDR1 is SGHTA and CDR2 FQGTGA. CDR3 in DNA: TGTGCCAGCAGCTTAACTAGGACACCCATGAACACTGAAGCTTTCTTT. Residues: CASSLTRTPMNTEAFF. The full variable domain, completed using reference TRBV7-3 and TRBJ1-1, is GAGVSQTPSNKVTEKGKYVELRCDPISGHTALYWYRQSLGQGPEFLIYFQGTGAADDSGLPNDRFFAVRPEGSVSTLKIQRTERGDSAVYLCASSLTRTPMNTEAFFGQGTRLTVV.

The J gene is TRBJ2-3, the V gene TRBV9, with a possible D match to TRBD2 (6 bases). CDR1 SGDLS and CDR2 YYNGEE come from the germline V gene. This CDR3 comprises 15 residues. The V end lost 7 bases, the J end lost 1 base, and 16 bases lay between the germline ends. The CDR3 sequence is CASCWGVGGTDTQYF. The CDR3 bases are TGTGCCAGCTGCTGGGGGGTAGGTGGCACAGATACGCAGTATTTT.

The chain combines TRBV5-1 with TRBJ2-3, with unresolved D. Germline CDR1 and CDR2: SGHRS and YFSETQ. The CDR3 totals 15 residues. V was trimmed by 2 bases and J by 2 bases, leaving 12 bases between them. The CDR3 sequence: CASSLLVQNTDTQYF. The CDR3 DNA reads TGCGCCAGCAGCTTATTGGTACAAAACACAGATACGCAGTATTTT.

CDR3 region: CASRRGYEQYF. In DNA form, the CDR3 reads TGTGCCAGCAGACGGGGATACGAGCAGTACTTC. The chain combines TRBV28 with TRBJ2-7; perhaps TRBD2 as D (5 bases). This CDR3 is 11 amino acids long. The V gene lost 6 bases and the J gene lost 4 bases, with 7 bases spanning the gap. Germline V gives CDR1 MDHEN, CDR2 SYDVKM.

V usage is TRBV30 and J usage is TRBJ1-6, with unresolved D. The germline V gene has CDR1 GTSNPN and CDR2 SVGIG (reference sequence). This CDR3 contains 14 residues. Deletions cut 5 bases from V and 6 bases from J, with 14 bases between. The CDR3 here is CAWDYSPFNSPLHF. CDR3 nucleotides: TGTGCCTGGGATTACTCCCCCTTTAATTCACCCCTCCACTTT.

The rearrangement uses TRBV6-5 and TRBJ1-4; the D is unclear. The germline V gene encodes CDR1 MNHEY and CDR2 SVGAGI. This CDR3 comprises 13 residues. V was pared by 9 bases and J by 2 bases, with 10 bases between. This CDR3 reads CASRGATNEKLFF. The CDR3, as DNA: TGTGCCAGTCGGGGAGCCACTAATGAAAAACTGTTTTTT.

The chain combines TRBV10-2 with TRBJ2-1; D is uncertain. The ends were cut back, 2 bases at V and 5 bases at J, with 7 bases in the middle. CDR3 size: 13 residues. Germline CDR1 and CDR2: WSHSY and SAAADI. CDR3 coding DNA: TGCGCCAGCAGTGAGGCCTATGACAATGAGCAGTTCTTC. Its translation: CASSEAYDNEQFF.

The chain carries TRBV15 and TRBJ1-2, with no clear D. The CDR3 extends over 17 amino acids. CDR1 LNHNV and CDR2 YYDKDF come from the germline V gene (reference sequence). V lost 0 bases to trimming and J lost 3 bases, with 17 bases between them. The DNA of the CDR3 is TGTGCCACCAGCAGAGATCGATCGAAGGGAGGATACTATGGCTACACCTTC. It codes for CATSRDRSKGGYYGYTF.